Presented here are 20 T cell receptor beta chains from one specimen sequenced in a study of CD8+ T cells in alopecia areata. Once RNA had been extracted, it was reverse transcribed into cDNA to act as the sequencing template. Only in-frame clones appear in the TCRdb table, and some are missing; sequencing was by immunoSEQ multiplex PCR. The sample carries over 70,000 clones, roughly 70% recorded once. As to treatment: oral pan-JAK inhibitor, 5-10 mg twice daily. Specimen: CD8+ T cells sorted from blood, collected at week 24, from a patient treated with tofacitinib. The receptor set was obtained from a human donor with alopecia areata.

The DNA of the CDR3 is TGTGCCAGCAGCTTAGAATTCCGGGACAGAGCAGTTCACGGCTACACCTTC. This sequence encodes CASSLEFRDRAVHGYTF. This sequence joins TRBV7-2 and TRBJ1-2, with 7 bases that match TRBD1. Germline lookup yields CDR1 SGHTA and CDR2 FQGNSA. Trimming at V came to 1 base and at J to 8 bases, leaving 16 bases not matched to a gene. This CDR3 is built from 17 residues.

As DNA, the CDR3 is TGCGCCAGCAGCCGGGACGGCAGCTACACCTTC. As protein: CASSRDGSYTF. The chain carries TRBV4-3 and TRBJ1-2; D is possibly TRBD1 (5 bases). Trimming took 4 bases from V and 9 from J, leaving 9 bases between them. This CDR3 has 11 amino acids. Germline CDR1 LGHNA, CDR2 YSLEER.

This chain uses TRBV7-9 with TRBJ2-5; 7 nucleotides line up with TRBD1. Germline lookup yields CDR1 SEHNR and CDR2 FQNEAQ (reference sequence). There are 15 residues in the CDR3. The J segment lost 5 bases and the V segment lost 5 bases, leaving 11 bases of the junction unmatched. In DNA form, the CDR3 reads TGTGCCAGCAGCACCTCCGACAGGGCTGGGGAGACCCAGTACTTC. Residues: CASSTSDRAGETQYF.

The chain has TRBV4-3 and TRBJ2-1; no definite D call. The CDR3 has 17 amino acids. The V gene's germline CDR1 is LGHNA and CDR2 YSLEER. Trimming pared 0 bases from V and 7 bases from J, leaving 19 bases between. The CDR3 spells CASSQDASRLPGNEQFF. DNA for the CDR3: TGCGCCAGCAGCCAAGATGCATCCCGTCTTCCGGGTAATGAGCAGTTCTTC.

The CDR3 reads CASSLGGDYYTF. In nucleotides, the CDR3 is TGTGCCAGCAGCTTAGGAGGCGACTACTACACCTTC. The V and J genes are TRBV7-2 and TRBJ1-2; D is unclear. V was clipped by 1 base and J by 10 bases, with 10 bases between them. CDR1 is SGHTA and CDR2 is FQGNSA in the germline V gene. The CDR3 sequence is 12 residues long.

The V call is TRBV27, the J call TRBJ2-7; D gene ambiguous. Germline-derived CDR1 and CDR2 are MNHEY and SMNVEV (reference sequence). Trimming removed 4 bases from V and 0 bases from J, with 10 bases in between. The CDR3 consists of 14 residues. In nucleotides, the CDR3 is TGTGCCAGCAGTTCCCTAGGCAGCTCCTACGAGCAGTACTTC. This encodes CASSSLGSSYEQYF.

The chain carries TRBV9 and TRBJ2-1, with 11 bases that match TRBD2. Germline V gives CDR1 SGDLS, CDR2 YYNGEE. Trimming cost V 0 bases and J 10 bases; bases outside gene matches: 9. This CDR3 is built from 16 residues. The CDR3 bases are TGTGCCAGCAGCGTAGGTAGCGGGAGGGCCTCGGGGGAGCAGTTCTTC. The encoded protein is CASSVGSGRASGEQFF.

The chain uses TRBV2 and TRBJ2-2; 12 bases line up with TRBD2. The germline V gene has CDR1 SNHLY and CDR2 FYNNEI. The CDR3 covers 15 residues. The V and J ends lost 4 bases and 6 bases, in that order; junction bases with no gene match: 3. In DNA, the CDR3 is TGTGCCAGCAGTGGAGGGACTAGCGGGCCCGGGGAGCTGTTTTTT. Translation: CASSGGTSGPGELFF.

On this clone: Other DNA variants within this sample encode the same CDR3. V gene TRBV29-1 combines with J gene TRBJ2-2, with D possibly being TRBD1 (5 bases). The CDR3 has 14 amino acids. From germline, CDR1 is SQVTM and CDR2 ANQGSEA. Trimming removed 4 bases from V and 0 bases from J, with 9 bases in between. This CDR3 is CSVGRTSNTGELFF. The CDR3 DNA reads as TGCAGCGTTGGTCGGACATCGAACACCGGGGAGCTGTTTTTT.

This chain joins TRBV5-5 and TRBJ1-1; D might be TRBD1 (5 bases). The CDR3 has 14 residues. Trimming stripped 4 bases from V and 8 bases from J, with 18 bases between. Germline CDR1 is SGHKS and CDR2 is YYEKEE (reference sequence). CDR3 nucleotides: TGTGCCAGCAGCCCTGGGGGGGTCCGACAAGAAGCTTTCTTT. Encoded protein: CASSPGGVRQEAFF.

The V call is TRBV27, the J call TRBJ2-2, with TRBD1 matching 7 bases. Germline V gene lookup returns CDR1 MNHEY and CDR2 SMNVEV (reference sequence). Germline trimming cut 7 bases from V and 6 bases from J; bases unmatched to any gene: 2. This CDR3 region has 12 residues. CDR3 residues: CASTQGAGELFF. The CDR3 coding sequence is TGTGCCAGCACCCAGGGGGCCGGGGAGCTGTTTTTT.

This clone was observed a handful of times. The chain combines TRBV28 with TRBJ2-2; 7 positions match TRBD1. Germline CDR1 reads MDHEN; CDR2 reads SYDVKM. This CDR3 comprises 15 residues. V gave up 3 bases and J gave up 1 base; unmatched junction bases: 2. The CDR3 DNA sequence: TGTGCCAGCAGTTTCGACAGGGTGAACACCGGGGAGCTGTTTTTT. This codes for CASSFDRVNTGELFF.

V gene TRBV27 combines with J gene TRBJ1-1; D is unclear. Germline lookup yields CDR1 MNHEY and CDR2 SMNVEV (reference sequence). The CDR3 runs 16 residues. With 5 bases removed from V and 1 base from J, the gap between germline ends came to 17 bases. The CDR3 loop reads CASSQGRWRPNTEAFF. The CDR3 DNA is TGTGCCAGCAGTCAAGGACGGTGGCGCCCGAACACTGAAGCTTTCTTT.

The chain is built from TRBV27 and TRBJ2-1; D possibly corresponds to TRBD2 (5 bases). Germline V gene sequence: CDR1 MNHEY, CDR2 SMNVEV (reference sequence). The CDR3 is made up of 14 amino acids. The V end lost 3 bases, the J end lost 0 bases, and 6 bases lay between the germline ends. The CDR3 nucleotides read TGTGCCAGCAGTTTTGCGGGCTCCTACAATGAGCAGTTCTTC. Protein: CASSFAGSYNEQFF.

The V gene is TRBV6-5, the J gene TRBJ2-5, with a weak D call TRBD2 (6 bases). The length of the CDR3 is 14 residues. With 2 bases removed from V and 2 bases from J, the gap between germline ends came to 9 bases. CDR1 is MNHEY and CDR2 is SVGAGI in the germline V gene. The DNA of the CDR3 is TGTGCCAGCAGTTACGCGGGAATACAAGAGACCCAGTACTTC. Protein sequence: CASSYAGIQETQYF.

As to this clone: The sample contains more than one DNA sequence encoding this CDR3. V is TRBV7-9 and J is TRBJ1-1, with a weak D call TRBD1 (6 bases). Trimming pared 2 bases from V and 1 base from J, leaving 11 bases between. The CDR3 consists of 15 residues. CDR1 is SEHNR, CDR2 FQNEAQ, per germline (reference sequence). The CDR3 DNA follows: TGTGCCAGCAGCTTACCCAGGGGCGAGAACACTGAAGCTTTCTTT. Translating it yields CASSLPRGENTEAFF.

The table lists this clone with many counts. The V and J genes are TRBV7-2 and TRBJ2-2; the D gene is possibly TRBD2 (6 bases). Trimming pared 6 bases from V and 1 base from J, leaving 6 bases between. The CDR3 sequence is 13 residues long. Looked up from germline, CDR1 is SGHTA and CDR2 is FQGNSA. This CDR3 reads CASREGNTGELFF. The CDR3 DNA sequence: TGTGCCAGCAGGGAGGGGAACACCGGGGAGCTGTTTTTT.

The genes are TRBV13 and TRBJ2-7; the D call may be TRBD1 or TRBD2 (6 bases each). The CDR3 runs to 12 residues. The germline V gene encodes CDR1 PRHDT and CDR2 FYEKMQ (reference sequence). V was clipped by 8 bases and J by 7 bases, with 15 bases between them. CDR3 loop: CASSPRGVEQYF. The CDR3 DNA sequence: TGTGCCAGCTCGCCAAGGGGGGTGGAGCAGTACTTC.

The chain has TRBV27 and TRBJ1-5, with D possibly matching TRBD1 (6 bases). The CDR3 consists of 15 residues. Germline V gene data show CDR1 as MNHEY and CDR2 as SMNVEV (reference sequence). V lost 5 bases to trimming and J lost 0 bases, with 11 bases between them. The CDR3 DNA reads TGTGCCAGCAGTCCAGACAGGTTTAGCAATCAGCCCCAGCATTTT. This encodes CASSPDRFSNQPQHF.

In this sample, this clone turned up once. CDR3 amino acids: CASRPDSSPSYGYTF. The DNA of the CDR3 is TGCGCCAGCAGACCCGACTCGTCCCCATCCTATGGCTACACCTTC. The rearrangement uses TRBV4-3 and TRBJ1-2; D unclear. The germline V gene has CDR1 LGHNA and CDR2 YSLEER. V lost 6 bases and J 4 bases, leaving 18 bases between the germline ends. This CDR3 region has 15 residues.